This section outlines one T cell receptor beta chain sequence together with its context. Its specificity is not known. These data are taken from a study of CXCR3-negative and CXCR3-positive naive CD8 T cells. Findings and limits, study-wide: CXCR3 expression partially decreased after cryopreservation; most assays used fresh PBMCs. Greater hydrophobicity was found in TRB CDR3s of CXCR3-positive naive cells than of CXCR3-negative naive cells.

The authors prepared UMI-labeled TRB cDNA libraries by 5' RACE. TCRdb re-analyzed the 5' RACE reads; it lists each CDR3 protein once, without DNA. The sample spans some 150,000 distinct CDR3 sequences; the ten largest clones claim 0.25% to 0.3%. Every individual CD8+ T cell subset underwent sorting in triplicate at approximately 280,000 cells apiece. Germline CDR1 is SQVTM and CDR2 is ANQGSEA. The CDR3 has 12 residues. The sequenced material came from naive CXCR3+ CD8+ T cells from blood. The sample's subset: CD45RO-CCR7+CD27+CD95- naive CD8+ T cells expressing CXCR3 (TNR3+). The rearrangement uses TRBV29-1 and TRBJ2-7; checking the TCRdb D call of TRBD1 is not possible without DNA. The TCR comes from a human donor in good health. Some clones in this sample may be carry-over from other donors' samples. The CDR3 reads CSVPGTDYEQYF.